This TCR beta chain emerged from a study of blood T cells in healthy people across ages. Study summary: About one barcoded beta molecule was captured per two T cells (by template switching).

The germline gives CDR1 MNHEY, CDR2 SVGAGI. This CDR3 is built from 13 residues. A J-beta primer mix and a sample-barcoded 5' primer were used in a second PCR of roughly 7 to 12 cycles. Each of the samples gave a minimum of 2.5 million paired-end reads that contained CDR3. TCRdb redid the calling of the 5' RACE reads with MiXCR, one entry per CDR3 protein. The table has some 1.5 million distinct CDR3 sequences, 28% seen once; the top ten hold roughly 8.2%. The sample providers were healthy Caucasian people from Russia, aged roughly 6 to 90. A note on this clonotype: The junction differs from germline at one of its ends, possibly a read error.

The chain joins TRBV6-5 to TRBJ2-1; TRBD2 matches at 7 bases. The J call may be incorrect, as the DNA end agrees better with TRBJ2-7. The sequenced sample consisted of blood. The sequence derives from a woman under 40 in good health. DNA of the CDR3: TGTGCCAACAGTTACTCGCGGGGGAGTGAGCAGTACTTC. Its protein product is CANSYSRGSEQYF.